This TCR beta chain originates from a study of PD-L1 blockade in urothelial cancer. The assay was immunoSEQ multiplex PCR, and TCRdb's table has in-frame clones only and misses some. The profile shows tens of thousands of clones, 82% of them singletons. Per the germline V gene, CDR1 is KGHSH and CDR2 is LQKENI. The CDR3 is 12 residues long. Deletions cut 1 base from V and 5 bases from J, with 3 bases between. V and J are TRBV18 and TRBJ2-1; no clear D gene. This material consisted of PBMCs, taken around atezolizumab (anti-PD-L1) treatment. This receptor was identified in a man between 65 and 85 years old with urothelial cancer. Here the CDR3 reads CASSPRDNEQFF. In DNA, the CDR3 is TGTGCCAGCTCACCACGCGACAATGAGCAGTTCTTC. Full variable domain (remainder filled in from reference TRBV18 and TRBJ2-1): NAGVMQNPRHLVRRRGQEARLRCSPMKGHSHVYWYRQLPEEGLKFMVYLQKENIIDESGMPKERFSAEFPKEGPSILRIQQVVRGDSAAYFCASSPRDNEQFFGPGTRLTVL.